These 29 T cell receptor beta chains were sequenced from one sample in a study of blood T cells in healthy people across ages (dated by TCRdb to 2014 to 2015). The library was made by 5' RACE. TCRdb lists the instrument as Illumina HiSeq 2500. A second PCR of roughly 7 to 11 cycles was performed with a sample-barcoded 5' primer and a J-beta primer mix. TCRdb ran its own pipeline on the public reads, namely fastp trimming at Q25 and MiXCR clone calling, and kept in-frame beta chains. Records with the same CDR3 protein are collapsed into one entry carrying the most frequent genes and DNA. The sample has about 680,000 distinct CDR3 sequences on record, about half of them singletons. The ten largest clones represent roughly 30% of the sample. Sequenced input: blood. The receptors derive from an older woman in good health.

This clonotype was seen once. The chain has TRBV20-1 and TRBJ1-2; 10 nucleotides align to TRBD1. The CDR3 spans 15 residues. With 3 bases clipped from V and 3 bases from J, the junction kept 7 bases outside the gene matches. CDR1 is DFQATT, CDR2 SNEGSKA, per germline (reference sequence). CDR3 bases: TGCAGTGCTAGCGACGGGACAGGGGAAGACTATGGCTACACCTTC. Protein: CSASDGTGEDYGYTF.

The table lists this clonotype with a few counts. CDR3: CASSLGTRKNYGYTF. CDR3 DNA: TGTGCCAGCAGTTTAGGGACAAGAAAGAACTATGGCTACACCTTC. J is TRBJ1-2 and V is TRBV12-3 or TRBV12-4, with D possibly TRBD1 on 5 matching bases. V shed 1 base and J shed 2 bases, with 11 bases lying between them. This CDR3 comprises 15 residues.

This sequence joins TRBV29-1 and TRBJ1-4; D is ambiguous. V was shortened by 5 bases and J by 7 bases, with 14 bases between the two germline ends. The CDR3 consists of 13 residues. Germline lookup yields CDR1 SQVTM and CDR2 ANQGSEA. The CDR3 sequence: CSVQSVLSEKLFF. CDR3 nucleotides: TGCAGCGTTCAGTCCGTACTGAGTGAAAAACTGTTTTTT. Drawing the rest from reference TRBV29-1 and TRBJ1-4, the complete variable domain is SAVISQKPSRDICQRGTSLTIQCQVDSQVTMMFWYRQQPGQSLTLIATANQGSEATYESGFVIDKFPISRPNLTFSTLTVSNMSPEDSSIYLCSVQSVLSEKLFFGSGTQLSVL.

This clonotype appeared a few times. This chain connects TRBV27 to TRBJ2-1, with 8 bases aligning to TRBD2. Trimming cost V 8 bases and J 5 bases; bases outside gene matches: 11. The length of the CDR3 is 15 residues. The germline gives CDR1 MNHEY, CDR2 SMNVEV (reference sequence). Here the CDR3 DNA reads TGTGCCAGCTTCCCCCCGGGACTAGGACACAATGAGCAGTTCTTC. Translating gives CASFPPGLGHNEQFF.

The chain carries TRBV6-1 and TRBJ2-1; 13 bases align to TRBD2. CDR1 and CDR2 (germline): MNHNS, SASEGT. V lost 3 bases to trimming and J lost 7 bases; unmatched junction nucleotides: 3. CDR3 length: 15 amino acids. DNA of the CDR3: TGTGCCAGCAGTGAGGGACTAGCGGGGAAGAATGAGCAGTTCTTC. Translating it yields CASSEGLAGKNEQFF.

The sample holds a few counts of this clonotype. V is TRBV7-2 and J is TRBJ2-5; 8 bases agree with TRBD2. From germline, CDR1 is SGHTA and CDR2 FQGNSA. This CDR3 has 15 residues. The J segment lost 2 bases and the V segment lost 5 bases, leaving 7 bases of the junction unmatched. CDR3 sequence (DNA): TGTGCCAGCAGCCCTAGTGCTAGCGGGCAAGAGACCCAGTACTTC. This sequence encodes CASSPSASGQETQYF.

This clonotype has ten or more counts. This may be a read error: a much more frequent sequence differs by one nucleotide. The rearrangement links TRBV5-1 to TRBJ2-1; D is perhaps TRBD1 (6 bases). CDR3 length: 13 amino acids. The ends were cut back, 3 bases at V and 4 bases at J, with 8 bases in the middle. Germline lookup yields CDR1 SGHRS and CDR2 YFSETQ. This chain's CDR3 is CASSWQGYNEQFF. In DNA form, the CDR3 reads TGCGCCAGCAGCTGGCAGGGGTACAATGAGCAGTTCTTC.

In the case of this clonotype: The junction does not match germline at one end; this may be a read error. The V and J genes are TRBV15 and TRBJ1-4; D remains unclear. The CDR3 covers 14 residues. Germline V gives CDR1 LNHNV, CDR2 YYDKDF (reference sequence). CDR3 DNA: TGTGCCACCAGCGGAGATCGAGCGACCGAAAAACTGTTTTTT. Its protein product is CATSGDRATEKLFF.

This clonotype was seen more than once but under ten times. The genes are TRBV3-1 and TRBJ2-5; 7 bases line up with TRBD2. Germline trimming cut 0 bases from V and 4 bases from J; bases unmatched to any gene: 5. The V gene's germline CDR1 is LGHDT and CDR2 YNNKEL (reference sequence). This CDR3 spans 15 amino acids. In DNA form, the CDR3 reads TGTGCCAGCAGCCAAGACGGCGGGAGTGGAGAGACCCAGTACTTC. Translated, it gives CASSQDGGSGETQYF.

This clonotype has only one observation. The V gene is TRBV11-3, the J gene TRBJ2-1; 9 bases fit TRBD2. Germline CDR1 SGHNT, CDR2 YENEEA. This CDR3 is built from 15 residues. The V and J ends lost 5 bases and 5 bases, in that order; junction bases with no gene match: 7. CDR3 region: CASSPGLATNNEQFF. The CDR3 DNA follows: TGTGCCAGCAGCCCTGGACTAGCGACAAACAATGAGCAGTTCTTC.

In this sample, this clonotype turned up once. This chain joins TRBV7-2 and TRBJ2-1; 11 bases fit TRBD2. Trimming took 0 bases from V and 9 from J; bases not matched to a gene: 16. This CDR3 is 19 amino acids long. The V gene's germline CDR1 is SGHTA and CDR2 FQGNSA. CDR3 nucleotide sequence: TGTGCCAGCAGCTTAGCGCTATGGGGAACTAGCGGGAGCCTCATTGAGCAGTTCTTC. Its translation is CASSLALWGTSGSLIEQFF.

This clonotype appeared many times. This sequence joins TRBV27 and TRBJ1-1; possible D gene TRBD1, 5 bases. The germline V and J ends were trimmed by 3 bases and 1 base, with 6 bases remaining between them. Germline CDR1 is MNHEY and CDR2 is SMNVEV (reference sequence). This CDR3 contains 13 residues. CDR3 nucleotides: TGTGCCAGCAGTTTTAGGGGGAACACTGAAGCTTTCTTT. This gives the protein CASSFRGNTEAFF.

A remark on this clonotype: A junction end diverges from the germline sequence, so it may reflect a read error. This chain links TRBV6-2 or TRBV6-3 with TRBJ1-6; the D gene is possibly TRBD1 (6 bases). The CDR3 consists of 15 residues. Germline V CDR1 and CDR2: MNHEY, SVGEGT. CDR3 sequence: CAGSYSTSGESPLHF. For the CDR3, the DNA is TGTGCCGGCAGTTACTCGACGTCAGGGGAGTCACCCCTCCACTTT.

This clonotype was counted ten times or more. The chain combines TRBV24-1 with TRBJ2-4, with D possibly matching TRBD1 (6 bases). Germline V gene data show CDR1 as KGHDR and CDR2 as SFDVKD. This CDR3 contains 14 residues. Trimming left V 4 bases short and J 9 bases short, with 15 bases between. In nucleotides, the CDR3 is TGTGCCACCAGTGACCCACAGGGACGGGGCATTCAGTACTTC. It encodes CATSDPQGRGIQYF.

The V call is TRBV20-1, the J call TRBJ1-3; the D gene is possibly TRBD1 (6 bases). The V end lost 0 bases, the J end lost 5 bases, and 14 bases lay between the germline ends. The CDR3 runs 15 residues. Germline V gives CDR1 DFQATT, CDR2 SNEGSKA (reference sequence). The CDR3 bases are TGCAGTGCTAGAGATCCGGGGGCTCTGAGAAACACCATATATTTT. It translates to CSARDPGALRNTIYF.

The chain uses TRBV7-2 and TRBJ2-7; TRBD2 matches at 10 bases. This CDR3 comprises 15 residues. V shed 1 base, J shed 7 bases, and the junction held 7 bases outside the gene matches. Germline V gene sequence: CDR1 SGHTA, CDR2 FQGNSA. The CDR3 region is CASSLGAGGPGEQYF. The CDR3 DNA follows: TGTGCCAGCAGCTTAGGAGCGGGAGGGCCGGGAGAGCAGTACTTC.

The chain employs TRBV7-7 and TRBJ2-7; perhaps TRBD1 as D (5 bases). The DNA end is more similar to TRBJ2-5, so the J call may be wrong. Germline assignment: CDR1 SSHAT and CDR2 FNYEAQ (reference sequence). The CDR3 extends over 11 amino acids. The CDR3 loop is CASGAQGTQYF. In DNA form, the CDR3 reads TGTGCCAGCGGGGCGCAGGGGACCCAGTACTTC.

This clonotype was picked up a small number of times. The chain links TRBV5-1 to TRBJ1-2, with D hard to call. Germline CDR1 and CDR2: SGHRS and YFSETQ. Trimming took 4 bases from V and 2 from J, leaving 9 bases between them. CDR3 length: 13 residues. In nucleotides, the CDR3 is TGCGCCAGCAGCCCCGACTTGAACTATGGCTACACCTTC. This encodes CASSPDLNYGYTF.

The chain employs TRBV2 and TRBJ2-6; D remains ambiguous. Germline values: CDR1 SNHLY, CDR2 FYNNEI. V was pared by 8 bases and J by 6 bases, with 8 bases between. CDR3 size: 12 residues. The CDR3 nucleotides read TGTGCCAGCCGAGTAGAGGCCAACGTCCTGACTTTC. The encoded protein is CASRVEANVLTF.

The CDR3 nucleotides are TGTGCCAGCAGTGACGCGATAGGGCGGACAACGTTTTATGGCTACACCTTC. This codes for CASSDAIGRTTFYGYTF. V and J are TRBV2 and TRBJ1-2, with a possible D match to TRBD1 (5 bases). Germline V CDR1 and CDR2: SNHLY, FYNNEI. V lost 3 bases, J lost 5 bases, and 22 bases lay in between. The CDR3 has 17 amino acids. The complete variable domain, with remaining parts taken from reference TRBV2 and TRBJ1-2, reads EPEVTQTPSHQVTQMGQEVILRCVPISNHLYFYWYRQILGQKVEFLVSFYNNEISEKSEIFDDQFSVERPDGSNFTLKIRSTKLEDSAMYFCASSDAIGRTTFYGYTFGSGTRLTVV.

The chain carries TRBV29-1 and TRBJ2-1; D is uncertain. Deletions cut 4 bases from V and 9 bases from J, with 13 bases between. The CDR3 sequence is 12 residues long. The germline V gene has CDR1 SQVTM and CDR2 ANQGSEA. CDR3 sequence: CSVGVDSPEQFF. In nucleotides, the CDR3 is TGCAGCGTTGGGGTTGACTCCCCTGAGCAGTTCTTC.

The chain recombines TRBV5-5 with TRBJ2-3, with D possibly called TRBD1 or TRBD2 (5 bases each). V lost 5 bases, J lost 2 bases, and 12 bases lay in between. This CDR3 has 14 residues. Germline V gene sequence: CDR1 SGHKS, CDR2 YYEKEE (reference sequence). Written as DNA, the CDR3 is TGTGCCAGCAGAATGGGGGATTTCACAGATACGCAGTATTTT. Protein product: CASRMGDFTDTQYF.

The chain employs TRBV7-9 and TRBJ2-1; a weak D match, TRBD1 (6 bases). This CDR3 has 14 residues. Germline V gene lookup returns CDR1 SEHNR and CDR2 FQNEAQ (reference sequence). With 6 bases removed from V and 3 bases from J, the gap between germline ends came to 12 bases. CDR3 sequence: CASRTWTVYNEQFF. The CDR3 bases are TGTGCCAGCAGGACCTGGACAGTCTACAATGAGCAGTTCTTC.

DNA of the CDR3: TGTGCCACCAGTCCCTTCTCAGGGGGCAACGGAGAGCTGTTTTTT. This sequence encodes CATSPFSGGNGELFF. This chain links TRBV15 with TRBJ2-2; the match to TRBD1 covers 8 bases. Germline V lookup: CDR1 LNHNV, CDR2 YYDKDF (reference sequence). The CDR3 consists of 15 residues. Trimming took 6 bases from V and 11 from J; bases not matched to a gene: 14.

The table lists this clonotype with a few counts. At one end the junction does not follow the germline gene, possibly because of a read error. This chain links TRBV11-3 with TRBJ2-1; 9 bases fit TRBD2. Germline V gene data show CDR1 as SGHNT and CDR2 as YENEEA. The CDR3 contains 16 residues. The chain's CDR3 is CASSPRSAGGRSEQFF. Here the CDR3 DNA reads TGTGCTAGCAGCCCCCGGTCAGCGGGAGGTAGAAGTGAGCAGTTCTTC.

The CDR3 region is CASSQNGGDEQFF. Here the CDR3 DNA reads TGTGCCAGCAGCCAAAATGGAGGGGATGAGCAGTTCTTC. This sequence joins TRBV3-1 and TRBJ2-1, with D tentatively TRBD2 (6 bases). Germline CDR1 is LGHDT and CDR2 is YNNKEL (reference sequence). The length of the CDR3 is 13 residues. The V end lost 2 bases, the J end lost 8 bases, and 10 bases lay between the germline ends.

This clonotype was counted a few times. The V call is TRBV21-1, the J call TRBJ2-7; the table's D call, TRBD1, was not checked against the DNA. TRBV21-1 corresponds to a pseudogene. CDR3 length: 15 residues. This chain's CDR3 is CASSRLNGQGSEQYF. The CDR3 DNA reads as TGTGCCAGCAGCCGCCTAAATGGACAGGGAAGCGAGCAGTACTTC.

The V call is TRBV20-1, the J call TRBJ2-3; 10 positions match TRBD2. The CDR3 has 16 amino acids. The germline V gene encodes CDR1 DFQATT and CDR2 SNEGSKA (reference sequence). The V and J ends lost 4 bases and 1 base, in that order; junction bases with no gene match: 8. CDR3 protein: CSATSQLAGRTDTQYF. The CDR3, as DNA: TGCAGTGCTACCTCCCAACTAGCGGGACGCACAGATACGCAGTATTTT.

This clonotype was seen a few times. CDR3 loop: CSAPPGREESYEQYF. The CDR3 nucleotides read TGCAGTGCTCCACCCGGACGAGAAGAGTCCTACGAGCAGTACTTC. The rearrangement joins TRBV20-1 to TRBJ2-7; D is unresolved. V lost 5 bases, J lost 1 base, and 18 bases lay in between. Germline CDR1 DFQATT, CDR2 SNEGSKA (reference sequence). The CDR3 runs to 15 residues.